One sample yielded the 20 T cell receptor beta chains listed below, sequenced in a study of radiation and T cells in renal cell carcinoma. Some clones are missing from TCRdb's copy, which holds only in-frame ones; the method was immunoSEQ multiplex PCR. This sample carries around 100,000 clones, roughly 82% of them seen once, and the ten largest clones take approximately 7.7%. Time point specified: blood 4 weeks post-SBRT, at nephrectomy. Treatment noted: 15 Gy SBRT to primary tumor, nephrectomy 4 weeks later. This sample comprised blood, obtained from a patient whose treatment included radiotherapy and nephrectomy. The receptors were gathered from a man between 60 and 75 years old with renal cell carcinoma.

This clone was recorded only once. The chain joins TRBV18 to TRBJ1-1; no definite D call. The CDR3 runs to 15 residues. The V end lost 3 bases, the J end lost 0 bases, and 11 bases lay between the germline ends. The germline CDR1 and CDR2 sequences are KGHSH and LQKENI. The CDR3 nucleotides read TGTGCCAGCTCACCTTTCGGTTCCATGAACACTGAAGCTTTCTTT. Translated, it gives CASSPFGSMNTEAFF.

V gene TRBV9 combines with J gene TRBJ2-2, with D perhaps matching TRBD2 (6 bases). The length of the CDR3 is 15 residues. V lost 4 bases to trimming and J lost 6 bases, with 16 bases between them. Germline loops: CDR1 SGDLS, CDR2 YYNGEE. The chain's CDR3 is CASSPHGRAAGELFF. CDR3 nucleotides: TGTGCCAGCAGCCCCCACGGGAGAGCAGCCGGGGAGCTGTTTTTT.

The genes are TRBV19 and TRBJ1-6; D gene uncertain. This CDR3 region has 13 residues. CDR1 is LNHDA, CDR2 SQIVND, per germline (reference sequence). V lost 6 bases and J lost 5, with 8 bases in between. In nucleotides, the CDR3 is TGTGCCAGTAGGCAGACGGATAATTCACCCCTCCACTTT. Translating it yields CASRQTDNSPLHF.

The chain couples TRBV5-1 to TRBJ2-1, with 10 bases that match TRBD2. J lost 6 bases, V lost 0 bases, and 6 bases had no gene match. There are 16 residues in the CDR3. The germline gives CDR1 SGHRS, CDR2 YFSETQ. In DNA form, the CDR3 reads TGCGCCAGCAGCTTGGCGCCTAGCGGGAGTGGCAATGAGCAGTTCTTC. As protein: CASSLAPSGSGNEQFF.

The chain couples TRBV18 to TRBJ1-3; D might be TRBD1 (5 bases). This CDR3 contains 16 residues. V lost 1 base to trimming and J lost 0 bases, with 10 bases between them. CDR1 and CDR2 (germline): KGHSH, LQKENI. CDR3 protein: CASSPQGAGSGNTIYF. The CDR3 nucleotides are TGTGCCAGCTCACCACAAGGGGCCGGCTCTGGAAACACCATATATTTT.

V and J are TRBV4-2 and TRBJ2-2; 7 positions agree with TRBD1. This CDR3 is built from 16 residues. V lost 0 bases to trimming and J lost 7 bases; unmatched junction nucleotides: 8. Looked up from germline, CDR1 is LGHNA and CDR2 is YNFKEQ. For the CDR3, the DNA is TGTGCCAGCAGCCAAGAACAAGGGGGCGGAGACGGGGAGCTGTTTTTT. It translates to CASSQEQGGGDGELFF.

The chain links TRBV19 to TRBJ2-2; 12 nucleotides agree with TRBD2. Germline CDR1 reads LNHDA; CDR2 reads SQIVND (reference sequence). J lost 7 bases, V lost 4 bases, and 4 bases had no gene match. This CDR3 contains 15 residues. The CDR3: CASSRLAGVYGELFF. The CDR3 bases are TGTGCCAGTAGTAGACTAGCGGGAGTCTACGGGGAGCTGTTTTTT.

Sample share makes this clone medium-sized. The chain uses TRBV2 and TRBJ2-1; TRBD1 might be the D (5 bases). The CDR3 sequence is 11 residues long. The germline CDR1 and CDR2 sequences are SNHLY and FYNNEI. Trimming cost V 7 bases and J 14 bases, with 15 bases left between them. CDR3 amino acids: CASTIQGVEFF. The CDR3 DNA is TGTGCCAGCACCATCCAGGGTGTTGAGTTCTTC.

J is TRBJ2-7 and V is TRBV18; 7 bases line up with TRBD1. CDR1 is KGHSH, CDR2 LQKENI, per germline. Germline trimming cut 5 bases from V and 2 bases from J; bases unmatched to any gene: 6. CDR3 length equals 14 residues. The CDR3 coding sequence is TGTGCCAGCTCAGGTGGACAGGTACCCTACGAGCAGTACTTC. Translated, it gives CASSGGQVPYEQYF. The full variable domain, completed using reference TRBV18 and TRBJ2-7, is NAGVMQNPRHLVRRRGQEARLRCSPMKGHSHVYWYRQLPEEGLKFMVYLQKENIIDESGMPKERFSAEFPKEGPSILRIQQVVRGDSAAYFCASSGGQVPYEQYFGPGTRLTVT.

This clone was detected a few times. J is TRBJ2-2 and V is TRBV7-2; TRBD1 matches 7 bases. CDR3 size: 16 residues. CDR1 is SGHTA and CDR2 is FQGNSA in the germline V gene. The trim removed 1 base at V and 1 base at J, leaving 3 bases unmatched. CDR3 sequence (DNA): TGTGCCAGCAGCTTAGAGGGACAGAAGAACACCGGGGAGCTGTTTTTT. The encoded protein is CASSLEGQKNTGELFF.

This rearrangement joins TRBV11-3 to TRBJ2-2; TRBD1 or TRBD2 may be the D gene (5 bases each). CDR3 length equals 16 residues. The V end lost 5 bases, the J end lost 4 bases, and 17 bases lay between the germline ends. Germline CDR1 reads SGHNT; CDR2 reads YENEEA. The CDR3 region is CASSQKGRLLTGELFF. CDR3 DNA: TGTGCCAGCAGCCAAAAGGGGAGACTGCTCACCGGGGAGCTGTTTTTT.

V usage is TRBV28 and J usage is TRBJ2-7, with no clear D. The CDR3 runs to 13 residues. The germline gives CDR1 MDHEN, CDR2 SYDVKM. Trimming removed 5 bases at V and 2 bases at J, with 10 bases between. The CDR3 coding sequence is TGTGCCAGCAGTCCCCCCCAAACCTACGAGCAGTACTTC. Translated, it gives CASSPPQTYEQYF. Looking up the rest from reference TRBV28 and TRBJ2-7 gives the full variable domain: DVKVTQSSRYLVKRTGEKVFLECVQDMDHENMFWYRQDPGLGLRLIYFSYDVKMKEKGDIPEGYSVSREKKERFSLILESASTNQTSMYLCASSPPQTYEQYFGPGTRLTVT.

V gene TRBV9 combines with J gene TRBJ1-5, with 8 bases aligning to TRBD1. Trimming cost V 4 bases and J 3 bases; bases outside gene matches: 6. Germline-derived CDR1 and CDR2 are SGDLS and YYNGEE. This CDR3 comprises 15 residues. CDR3 DNA: TGTGCCAGCAGCCAGACGACAGGGGACAATCAGCCCCAGCATTTT. Translation: CASSQTTGDNQPQHF.

J is TRBJ1-1 and V is TRBV5-4; TRBD1 is a possible D gene (5 bases). The ends were cut back, 3 bases at V and 2 bases at J, with 17 bases in the middle. Germline loops: CDR1 SGHNT, CDR2 YYREEE (reference sequence). This CDR3 has 16 residues. The CDR3 region has the DNA TGTGCCAGCAGCTCCGCGGGAGGGGCGGCAAACACTGAAGCTTTCTTT. Protein product: CASSSAGGAANTEAFF.

This clone was seen only a few times. V gene TRBV10-2 combines with J gene TRBJ2-5, with a tentative D call TRBD2 (6 bases). The V gene's germline CDR1 is WSHSY and CDR2 SAAADI. Trimming removed 0 bases from V and 6 bases from J, with 17 bases in between. The CDR3 length is 16 residues. The CDR3 DNA reads as TGCGCCAGCAGTGAGTCGTCATGGGAGGCCAAGAAGACCCAGTACTTC. It encodes CASSESSWEAKKTQYF.

This chain joins TRBV14 and TRBJ1-4, with TRBD1 matching 10 bases. Germline loops: CDR1 SGHDN, CDR2 FVKESK. The CDR3 contains 15 residues. After removal of 8 bases from V and 5 bases from J, the junction contained 8 bases not matched to a gene. The DNA for the CDR3 is TGTGCCAGCCGCGGGACAGGGGTCTTCAATGAAAAACTGTTTTTT. This encodes CASRGTGVFNEKLFF.

The chain employs TRBV20-1 and TRBJ2-5; no clear D. There are 11 residues in the CDR3. Between the trimmed V and J ends, which lost 6 bases and 2 bases, there was a span of 7 bases. The germline CDR1 and CDR2 sequences are DFQATT and SNEGSKA (reference sequence). CDR3 nucleotide sequence: TGCAGTGCCAGTACGCAAGAGACCCAGTACTTC. This sequence encodes CSASTQETQYF.

The CDR3 reads CASSLLGGLSQETQYF. Written as DNA, the CDR3 is TGTGCCAGCAGCTTACTTGGGGGATTGAGCCAAGAGACCCAGTACTTC. V gene TRBV5-4 combines with J gene TRBJ2-5, with D perhaps TRBD1 or TRBD2 (5 bases each). The CDR3 contains 16 residues. Trimming took off 2 bases at V and 1 base at J, with 15 bases between the two ends. Looked up from germline, CDR1 is SGHNT and CDR2 is YYREEE (reference sequence). Complete variable domain (other parts from reference TRBV5-4 and TRBJ2-5): ETGVTQSPTHLIKTRGQQVTLRCSSQSGHNTVSWYQQALGQGPQFIFQYYREEENGRGNFPPRFSGLQFPNYSSELNVNALELDDSALYLCASSLLGGLSQETQYFGPGTRLLVL.

This chain links TRBV19 with TRBJ1-2, with TRBD1 identical over 7 bases. V lost 6 bases, J lost 3 bases, and 7 bases stayed unmatched. This CDR3 is 14 amino acids long. Per the germline V gene, CDR1 is LNHDA and CDR2 is SQIVND (reference sequence). The CDR3: CASRSRQGDYGYTF. In nucleotides, the CDR3 is TGTGCCAGTAGGAGCCGACAGGGAGACTATGGCTACACCTTC.

This sequence joins TRBV6-7 and TRBJ2-2, with D possibly being TRBD1 (7 bases). TRBV6-7 qualifies as an ORF whose function is uncertain. The CDR3 has 16 amino acids. Trimming stripped 2 bases from V and 1 base from J, with 11 bases between. CDR3: CASSYVQGGNTGELFF. The DNA for the CDR3 is TGTGCCAGCAGTTACGTCCAGGGGGGGAACACCGGGGAGCTGTTTTTT.